This entry lists 12 T cell receptor beta chains sequenced from one sample in a study of blood T cell repertoires in COVID-19. This table comes from immunoSEQ multiplex PCR, and its TCRdb copy is limited to in-frame clones, with some not included. The profile shows 250,000 to 300,000 clones, around 80% of them singletons. The sequenced sample consisted of PBMCs or T cells enriched from blood (not recorded which). Receptors were obtained from a man younger than 40 with acute COVID-19.

The J gene is TRBJ2-7, the V gene TRBV2; weak D call: TRBD2 (6 bases). The CDR3 is 14 residues long. Trimming pared 6 bases from V and 3 bases from J, leaving 15 bases between. Germline V gene sequence: CDR1 SNHLY, CDR2 FYNNEI. The CDR3 DNA reads TGTGCCAGCAGCCCGGGACTGGAAGACTACGAGCAGTACGTC. Its protein product is CASSPGLEDYEQYV.

The chain carries TRBV10-1 and TRBJ1-5; D may be TRBD1 (5 bases). The length of the CDR3 is 16 residues. Germline CDR1 and CDR2: WNHNN and SYGVQD (reference sequence). Trimming shortened V by 3 bases and J by 3 bases, and 15 bases separated the two germline ends. The CDR3 here is CASSDVRGTYNQPQHF. CDR3 DNA: TGCGCCAGCAGTGATGTTAGGGGTACGTACAATCAGCCCCAGCATTTT.

V gene TRBV6-5 combines with J gene TRBJ1-3; a weak D match, TRBD1 (5 bases). CDR3 size: 15 residues. Germline CDR1 MNHEY, CDR2 SVGAGI. V lost 6 bases to trimming and J lost 2 bases, with 14 bases between them. CDR3 sequence: CASRVTGHAGNTIYF. CDR3 nucleotides: TGTGCCAGCAGAGTCACTGGACATGCTGGAAACACCATATATTTT.

The genes are TRBV5-4 and TRBJ1-6, with TRBD1 matching over 9 bases. This CDR3 region has 17 residues. The germline CDR1 and CDR2 sequences are SGHNT and YYREEE (reference sequence). The V segment lost 4 bases and the J segment 0 bases; nucleotides outside the gene matches: 5. For the CDR3, the DNA is TGTGCCAGCAGCGGAGGACAGGGGAGCTCCTATAATTCACCCCTCCACTTT. This translates into CASSGGQGSSYNSPLHF.

V and J are TRBV25-1 and TRBJ1-1, with 11 positions matching TRBD1. The V gene end was trimmed by 4 bases and the J gene end by 6 bases; junction bases not matched to a gene: 7. CDR3 length: 15 residues. CDR1 is MGHDK and CDR2 is SYGVNS in the germline V gene. This CDR3 is CASSVWTGGFAEAFF. In nucleotides, the CDR3 is TGTGCCAGCAGTGTTTGGACAGGGGGCTTCGCTGAAGCTTTCTTT.

The J gene is TRBJ2-1, the V gene TRBV21-1; the table assigns TRBD2, which was not confirmed against the DNA. TRBV21-1 counts as a pseudogene. CDR3 size: 18 residues. CDR3 coding DNA: TGTGCCAGCATCCCACTGTGTTGGACTAGCGGGAACCACAATGAGCAGTTCTTC. Translated, it gives CASIPLCWTSGNHNEQFF.

V is TRBV19 and J is TRBJ1-6; 9 bases agree with TRBD1. Germline CDR1 reads LNHDA; CDR2 reads SQIVND (reference sequence). V lost 6 bases to trimming and J lost 6 bases; unmatched junction nucleotides: 3. This CDR3 is built from 14 residues. CDR3 residues: CASSTGGINSPLHF. The CDR3 nucleotides are TGTGCCAGTAGCACAGGGGGCATTAATTCACCCCTCCACTTT.

V and J are TRBV19 and TRBJ2-1; D might be TRBD2 (5 bases). Looked up from germline, CDR1 is LNHDA and CDR2 is SQIVND (reference sequence). V was cut by 7 bases and J by 1 base, with 11 bases left in between. This CDR3 has 14 residues. The CDR3: CASTIGSSYNEQFF. CDR3 coding DNA: TGTGCCAGTACCATAGGGAGTTCCTACAATGAGCAGTTCTTC. Combining the CDR3 with reference TRBV19 and TRBJ2-1 gives the whole variable domain DGGITQSPKYLFRKEGQNVTLSCEQNLNHDAMYWYRQDPGQGLRLIYYSQIVNDFQKGDIAEGYSVSREKKESFPLTVTSAQKNPTAFYLCASTIGSSYNEQFFGPGTRLTVL.

The chain links TRBV19 to TRBJ2-1; the D gene is possibly TRBD2 (6 bases). Trimming cost V 7 bases and J 7 bases, with 17 bases left between them. Germline V gene sequence: CDR1 LNHDA, CDR2 SQIVND (reference sequence). CDR3 length equals 14 residues. The CDR3 sequence: CASNAQTGGNEQFF. CDR3 in DNA: TGTGCCAGTAACGCTCAAACCGGGGGTAATGAGCAGTTCTTC.

This rearrangement joins TRBV6-5 to TRBJ1-2; perhaps TRBD1 as D (5 bases). The CDR3 is made up of 13 amino acids. Trimming pared 4 bases from V and 9 bases from J, leaving 15 bases between. The germline V gene has CDR1 MNHEY and CDR2 SVGAGI. The CDR3 region has the DNA TGTGCCAGCAGTTCCCCCTCGCCAGGGAGCTACACCTTC. It specifies CASSSPSPGSYTF.

Remarks on this clone: One end of the junction is discordant with germline, which a read error may explain. The same CDR3 also results from other DNA sequences found in this sample. The CDR3 coding sequence is TGTGCCAGCAGCTTGAGGGGGACCGGCACAGATACGCAGTATTTT. It translates to CASSLRGTGTDTQYF. The rearrangement links TRBV5-1 to TRBJ2-3; a possible D gene is TRBD1 (6 bases). This CDR3 has 15 amino acids. Germline lookup yields CDR1 SGHRS and CDR2 YFSETQ.

In regard to this clone: At the DNA level, this CDR3 is encoded by other sequences in the same sample as well. The chain has TRBV6-5 and TRBJ1-1; D call uncertain. V was cut by 4 bases and J by 7 bases, with 10 bases left in between. Germline V CDR1 and CDR2: MNHEY, SVGAGI. This CDR3 has 12 residues. DNA of the CDR3: TGTGCCAGCAGTTCTCGAGGATTTGAAGCTTTCTTT. This gives the protein CASSSRGFEAFF.